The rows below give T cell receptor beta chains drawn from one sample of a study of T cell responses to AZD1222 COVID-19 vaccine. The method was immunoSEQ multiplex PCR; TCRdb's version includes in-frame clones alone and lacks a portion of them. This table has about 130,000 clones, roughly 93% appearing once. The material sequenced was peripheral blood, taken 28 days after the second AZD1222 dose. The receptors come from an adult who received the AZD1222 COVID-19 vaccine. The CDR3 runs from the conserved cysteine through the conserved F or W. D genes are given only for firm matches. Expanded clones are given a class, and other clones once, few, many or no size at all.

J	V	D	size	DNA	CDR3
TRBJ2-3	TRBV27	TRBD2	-	TGTGCCAGCAGCTCAGCGGGGAGACCCACAGATACGCAGTATTTT	CASSSAGRPTDTQYF
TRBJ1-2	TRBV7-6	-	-	TGTGCCAGCAGCTTAGCGACTGCGCAAGGCATACCGGCCTATGGCTACACCTTC	CASSLATAQGIPAYGYTF
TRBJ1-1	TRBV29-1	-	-	TGCAGCGTTGGGATCGGGGGCTCTCTGAACACTGAAGCTTTCTTT	CSVGIGGSLNTEAFF
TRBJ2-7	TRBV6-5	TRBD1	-	TGTGCCAGCAGTTACGGGACAGCAAGCTCCTACGAGCAGTACTTC	CASSYGTASSYEQYF
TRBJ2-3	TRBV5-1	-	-	TGCGCCAGCAGCGACGAGGGGGATACGCAGTATTTT	CASSDEGDTQYF
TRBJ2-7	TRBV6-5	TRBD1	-	TGTGCCAGCAGTCGGACAGGGAGCGCCTACGAGCAGTACTTC	CASSRTGSAYEQYF
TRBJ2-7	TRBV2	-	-	TGTGCCAGCAGTGTGACGGGGGTCTCCTACGAGCAGTACTTC	CASSVTGVSYEQYF
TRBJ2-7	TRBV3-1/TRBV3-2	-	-	TGTGCCAGCAGCCAAGTGGGGTACGAGCAGTACTTC	CASSQVGYEQYF
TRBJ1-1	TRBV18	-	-	TGTGCCAGCTCACCTTCCCGACGGTACACTGAAGCTTTCTTT	CASSPSRRYTEAFF
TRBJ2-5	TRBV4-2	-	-	TGTGCCAGCAGCCAAGGAAGCGGTGAAGAGACCCAGTACTTC	CASSQGSGEETQYF
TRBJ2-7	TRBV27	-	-	TGTGCCAGCAGTTTATCCGATGGCGGCGAGCAGTACTTC	CASSLSDGGEQYF
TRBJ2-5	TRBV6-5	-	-	TGTGCCAGCAGCTCTAAAGAGACCCAGTACTTC	CASSSKETQYF
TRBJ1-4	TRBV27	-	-	TGTGCCAGCAGTCTACAGGGTCCGAATGAAAAACTGTTTTTT	CASSLQGPNEKLFF
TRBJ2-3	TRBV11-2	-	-	TGTGCCAGCAGCTACCTCCGGGACATGCAGTATTTT	CASSYLRDMQYF
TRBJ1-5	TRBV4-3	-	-	TGCGCCAGCAGCCAAGATTGGGACGACCACCAGCCCCAGCATTTT	CASSQDWDDHQPQHF
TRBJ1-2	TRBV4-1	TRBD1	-	TGCGCCAGCAGCCATCAAAACAGGGGAAGCCATGGCTACACCTTC	CASSHQNRGSHGYTF
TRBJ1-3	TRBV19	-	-	TGTGCCAGTAGTATGAGGAGCTCTGGAAACACCATATATTTT	CASSMRSSGNTIYF
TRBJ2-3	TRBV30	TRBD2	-	TGTGCCTGCATGAAGCGGGGGGGCGTGGATACGCAGTATTTT	CACMKRGGVDTQYF
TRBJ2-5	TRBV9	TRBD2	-	TGTGCCAGCAGCACTAGCGGGGGCCATCAAGAGACCCAGTACTTC	CASSTSGGHQETQYF
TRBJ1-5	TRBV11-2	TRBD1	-	TGTGCCAGCAGCTTAGGGGGGTCCGGGACAGGCGAACAGCATTTT	CASSLGGSGTGEQHF
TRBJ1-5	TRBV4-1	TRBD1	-	TGCGCCAGCAGCCAAGCCGACAGGGGCCATCAGCCCCAGCATTTT	CASSQADRGHQPQHF
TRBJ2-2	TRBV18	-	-	TGTGCCAGCTCACCAGGGGTAACCGGGGAGCTGTTTTTT	CASSPGVTGELFF
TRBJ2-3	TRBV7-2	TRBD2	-	TGTGCCAGCAGCCCAGGACTAGCGGGGGCAGATACGCAGTATTTT	CASSPGLAGADTQYF
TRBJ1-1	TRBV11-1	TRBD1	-	TGTGCCAGCAGCCTTGGACAGGGACGGACTGAAGCTTTCTTT	CASSLGQGRTEAFF
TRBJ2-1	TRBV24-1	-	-	TGTGCCACCAGTGATTTGGGTACAGAGAGTGAGCAGTTCTTC	CATSDLGTESEQFF
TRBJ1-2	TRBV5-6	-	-	TGTGCCAGCAGCTGGACAGAGATAGCCCCTCCGTATGGCTACACCTTC	CASSWTEIAPPYGYTF
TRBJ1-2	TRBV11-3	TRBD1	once	TGTGCCAGCAGCCCTGCCGGGACAGGGTTCGTTGATGGCTACACCTTC	CASSPAGTGFVDGYTF
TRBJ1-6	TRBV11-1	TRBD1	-	TGTGCCAGCAGACAAACAGGGGCCTTATCCTCACCCCTCCACTTT	CASRQTGALSSPLHF
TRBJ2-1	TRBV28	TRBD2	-	TGTGCCAGCAGTTTCGGGGGGGCCTACAGTGAGCAGTTCTTC	CASSFGGAYSEQFF
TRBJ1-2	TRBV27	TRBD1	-	TGTGCCAGCAGTTTATTAGGGCAGGGGGCGCCGGGCTATGGCTACACCTTC	CASSLLGQGAPGYGYTF
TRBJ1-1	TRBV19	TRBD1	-	TGTGCCAGTAGTATGGGGACAGGGGTGAACACTGAAGCTTTCTTT	CASSMGTGVNTEAFF
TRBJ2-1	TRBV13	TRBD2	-	TGTGCCAGCAGCTTAAGGTCATGGGGAGGGAATGAGCAGTTCTTC	CASSLRSWGGNEQFF
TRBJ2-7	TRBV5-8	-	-	TGTGCCAGCAGCTTGGGTTCGAGCTCCTACGAGCAGTACTTC	CASSLGSSSYEQYF
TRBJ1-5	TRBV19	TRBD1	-	TGTGCCAGTAGTACACTAGGGACAGGGGGCGGTCAGCCCCAGCATTTT	CASSTLGTGGGQPQHF
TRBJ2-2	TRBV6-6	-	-	TGTGCCAGCAGTTGGGACAGCGGGGACACCGGGGAGCTGTTTTTT	CASSWDSGDTGELFF
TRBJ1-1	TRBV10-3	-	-	TGTGCCATCGGGAGGCGGGTGAACACTGAAGCTTTCTTT	CAIGRRVNTEAFF
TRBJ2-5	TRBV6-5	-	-	TGTGCCAGCACCTGGACTCTCGAGGGGACCCAGTACTTC	CASTWTLEGTQYF
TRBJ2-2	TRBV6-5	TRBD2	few	TGTGCCAGCAGACGGGAGGGGGCCGGGGAGCTGTTTTTT	CASRREGAGELFF
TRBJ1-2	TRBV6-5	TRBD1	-	TGTGCCAGCAGTACCAGGACAGGGGGCTATCCCCACTTC	CASSTRTGGYPHF
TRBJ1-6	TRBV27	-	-	TGTGCCAGCAGTTTATCGTCTTTCCTCGTTCGGAATTCACCCCTCCACTTT	CASSLSSFLVRNSPLHF
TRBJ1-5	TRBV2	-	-	TGTGCCAGTTCCGGGACTGTGGATCAGCCCCAGCATTTT	CASSGTVDQPQHF